This T cell receptor beta chain is drawn from a study of blood T cell repertoires in COVID-19. Per the original methods: The assay estimated nucleated cells by amplifying reference gene primers. Produced via immunoSEQ multiplex PCR; TCRdb's table is partial and in-frame only. D and trimming come from the DNA, and the V and J calls and clone size come from that table. The table has around 260,000 clones, about 88% seen once; the top ten hold less than 5%. The length of the CDR3 is 16 residues. The germline CDR1 and CDR2 sequences are MGHRA and YSYEKL. V was shortened by 1 base and J by 1 base, with 13 bases between the two germline ends.

The chain combines TRBV4-1 with TRBJ1-1; tentative D call: TRBD1 (5 bases). The sequence derives from a man between 60 and 70 years old who had recovered from COVID-19. The sequencing input was peripheral blood. The CDR3 spells CASSQGHGDSNTEAFF. CDR3 coding DNA: TGCGCCAGCAGCCAAGGTCATGGGGACTCGAACACTGAAGCTTTCTTT.